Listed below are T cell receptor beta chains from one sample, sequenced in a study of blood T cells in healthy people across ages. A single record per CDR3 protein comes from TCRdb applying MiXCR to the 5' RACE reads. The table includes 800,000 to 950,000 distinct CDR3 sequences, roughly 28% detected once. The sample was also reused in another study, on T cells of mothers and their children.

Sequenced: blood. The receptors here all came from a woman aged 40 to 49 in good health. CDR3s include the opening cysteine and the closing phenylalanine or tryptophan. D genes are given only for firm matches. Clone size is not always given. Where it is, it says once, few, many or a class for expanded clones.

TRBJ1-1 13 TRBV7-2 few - CASSLEEGRGAFF TGTGCCAGCAGCTTAGAGGAGGGCCGGGGAGCTTTCTTT
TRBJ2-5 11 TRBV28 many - CASRREETQYF TGTGCCTCCCGCCGGGAAGAGACCCAGTACTTC
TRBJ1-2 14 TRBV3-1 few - CASSHLGQTYGYTF TGTGCCAGCAGCCACTTAGGCCAGACCTATGGCTACACCTTC
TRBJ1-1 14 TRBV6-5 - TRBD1 CASSGRDRGREAFF TGTGCCAGCAGTGGCCGGGACAGGGGGCGCGAGGCTTTCTTT
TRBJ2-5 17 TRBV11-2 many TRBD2 CASSRTASGGIQETQYF TGTGCCAGCAGCCGAACGGCTAGCGGGGGGATACAAGAGACCCAGTACTTC
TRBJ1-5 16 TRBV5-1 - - CARSFGTTGSNQPQHF TGCGCCAGGAGCTTTGGTACGACAGGTAGCAATCAGCCCCAGCATTTT
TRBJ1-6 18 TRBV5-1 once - CASSLVGPRSSYNSPLHF TGCGCCAGCAGCTTGGTGGGACCCAGGAGCTCCTATAATTCACCCCTCCACTTT
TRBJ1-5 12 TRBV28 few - CASDSGNQPQHF TGTGCCAGTGACAGTGGCAATCAGCCCCAGCATTTT
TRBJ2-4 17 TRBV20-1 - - CSAADFLKILAKNIQYF TGCAGTGCAGCGGACTTCCTCAAAATACTAGCCAAAAACATTCAGTACTTC
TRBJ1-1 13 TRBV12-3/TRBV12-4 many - CASSLTRNTEAFF TGTGCCAGCAGTTTAACGAGGAACACTGAAGCTTTCTTT
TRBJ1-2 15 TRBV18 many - CASSQGTRGGDGYTF TGTGCCAGCTCACAGGGTACCAGGGGCGGCGATGGCTACACCTTC
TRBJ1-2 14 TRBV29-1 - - CSVARTGPQSGYTF TGCAGCGTTGCGCGTACGGGACCACAGTCTGGCTACACCTTC
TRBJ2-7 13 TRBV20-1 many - CSASLHGSYEQYF TGCAGTGCTAGTCTTCACGGTTCCTACGAGCAGTACTTC
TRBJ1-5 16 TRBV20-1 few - CSAMPGATTSNQPQHF TGCAGTGCTATGCCAGGGGCCACAACAAGCAATCAGCCCCAGCATTTT
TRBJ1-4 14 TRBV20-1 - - CSARGDGGFEKLFF TGCAGTGCTAGAGGGGACGGGGGATTCGAAAAACTGTTTTTT
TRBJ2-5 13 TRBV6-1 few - CASSVGRRETQYF TGTGCCAGCAGTGTGGGAAGGCGGGAGACCCAGTACTTC
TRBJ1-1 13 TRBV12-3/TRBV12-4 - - CASSSPAGPEAFF TGTGCCAGCAGTTCCCCTGCAGGGCCTGAAGCTTTCTTT
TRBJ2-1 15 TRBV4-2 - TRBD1 CASSQDGGQGVEQFF TGTGCCAGCAGCCAAGATGGGGGACAGGGAGTTGAGCAGTTCTTC
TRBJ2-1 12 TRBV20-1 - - CSGTSGDNEQFF TGCAGTGGAACGTCTGGCGACAATGAGCAGTTCTTC
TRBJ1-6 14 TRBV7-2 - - CASSFEPGRGALHF TGTGCCAGCAGCTTTGAACCGGGCCGGGGAGCCCTCCACTTT
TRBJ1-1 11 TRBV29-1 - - CSVLGGTEAFF TGCAGCGTTCTTGGGGGAACTGAAGCTTTCTTT
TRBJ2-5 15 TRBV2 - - CASSGTRNRGETQYF TGTGCCAGCAGTGGGACACGTAATCGGGGGGAGACCCAGTACTTC
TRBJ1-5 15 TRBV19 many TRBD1 CASRIGTGGNQPQHF TGTGCCAGTAGGATCGGGACAGGGGGCAATCAGCCCCAGCATTTT
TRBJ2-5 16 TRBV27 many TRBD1 CASSPNDGQGAETQYF TGTGCCAGCAGTCCCAACGACGGACAGGGTGCGGAGACCCAGTACTTC